Listed here is a single TCR beta chain. Germline values: CDR1 MNHEY, CDR2 SMNVEV (reference sequence). This CDR3 comprises 19 residues. Trimming took 5 bases from V and 0 from J; bases not matched to a gene: 9. This sample is part of a study of shared clonotypes between healthy human individuals. This table comes from immunoSEQ multiplex PCR, and its TCRdb copy is limited to in-frame clones, with some not included. Of about 600,000 clones listed, roughly 97% are singletons. The clonotype originates from a woman aged 25 to 39 in good health. The sequencing input was naive CD4+ T cells sorted from blood. Subset in this sample: CD45RA+ positively selected. The gene calls are TRBV27 and TRBJ2-6; 11 positions agree with TRBD1. DNA of the CDR3: TGTGCCAGCAGTCGACACGGGACAGGGGGGACCTCTGGGGCCAACGTCCTGACTTTC. It is translated as CASSRHGTGGTSGANVLTF.